Each of the 20 T cell receptor beta chains below was sequenced from the same sample in a study of technical replicates of blood from several donors. Here immunoSEQ multiplex PCR was the method, and the copy in TCRdb shows in-frame clones only, minus some. Seen here are about 88,000 clones, just under 95% observed once, and the top ten hold about 0.26%. The sequenced sample consisted of T cells isolated from PBMCs. The receptors originated from a human donor in good health.

The gene calls are TRBV14 and TRBJ2-1, with a weak D call TRBD2 (5 bases). V lost 5 bases and J lost 4, with 9 bases in between. The CDR3 consists of 13 residues. Germline lookup yields CDR1 SGHDN and CDR2 FVKESK. CDR3 sequence: CASSVGLYNEQFF. The CDR3 DNA follows: TGTGCCAGCAGCGTCGGACTGTACAATGAGCAGTTCTTC. Variable domain in full (rest from reference TRBV14 and TRBJ2-1): EAGVTQFPSHSVIEKGQTVTLRCDPISGHDNLYWYRRVMGKEIKFLLHFVKESKQDESGMPNNRFLAERTGGTYSTLKVQPAELEDSGVYFCASSVGLYNEQFFGPGTRLTVL.

The V gene is TRBV29-1, the J gene TRBJ2-1, with 8 bases that match TRBD1. The V and J ends lost 8 bases and 7 bases, in that order; junction bases with no gene match: 13. The CDR3 covers 14 residues. In germline, CDR1 is SQVTM, CDR2 ANQGSEA. CDR3 in amino acids: CSYLSRGRKNEQFF. CDR3 nucleotides: TGCAGCTACCTGAGCAGGGGGCGAAAAAATGAGCAGTTCTTC.

This clone was recorded a few times. This sequence joins TRBV28 and TRBJ1-2; maybe TRBD1 (5 bases). Trimming pared 2 bases from V and 2 bases from J, leaving 12 bases between. Germline values: CDR1 MDHEN, CDR2 SYDVKM. This CDR3 is 15 amino acids long. In nucleotides, the CDR3 is TGTGCCAGCAGTTTAGCGCAACAGGCGAACTATGGCTACACCTTC. Translated, it gives CASSLAQQANYGYTF.

This clone has a single count. The chain recombines TRBV5-1 with TRBJ2-1; TRBD2 matches 7 bases. The germline gives CDR1 SGHRS, CDR2 YFSETQ. This CDR3 has 15 residues. V was pared by 6 bases and J by 10 bases, with 16 bases of the junction left unmatched. CDR3 nucleotides: TGCGCCAGCACCGCGGCCAGCGGGGCCGGAGGGGAGCAGTTCTTC. This codes for CASTAASGAGGEQFF.

Concerning this clone itself: A read error may produce the germline difference seen at one junction end. This sequence joins TRBV5-1 and TRBJ1-2; D is unresolved. This CDR3 comprises 14 residues. The germline CDR1 and CDR2 sequences are SGHRS and YFSETQ. The CDR3 spells CAGSLGDVNYGYTF. CDR3 in DNA: TGCGCCGGCAGCTTGGGCGATGTAAACTATGGCTACACCTTC.

This chain uses TRBV2 with TRBJ2-6; TRBD1 aligns across 7 bases. J gave up 5 bases and V 8 bases, and 12 bases lay outside the gene matches. The V gene's germline CDR1 is SNHLY and CDR2 FYNNEI. This CDR3 region has 16 residues. The CDR3 coding sequence is TGTGCCAGCTCTCGAGGGTGGGGACAGAGGGCCAACGTCCTGACTTTC. It codes for CASSRGWGQRANVLTF.

This clone has a single count. The gene calls are TRBV7-9 and TRBJ2-3; possible D gene TRBD2, 6 bases. Germline values: CDR1 SEHNR, CDR2 FQNEAQ (reference sequence). The CDR3 covers 15 residues. Deletions cut 2 bases from V and 3 bases from J, with 12 bases between. CDR3 residues: CASSLQRALTDTQYF. The CDR3 DNA sequence: TGTGCCAGCAGCTTACAGCGGGCTTTGACAGATACGCAGTATTTT.

This clone was seen a handful of times. This chain uses TRBV11-3 with TRBJ2-1; D may be TRBD2 (5 bases). The V end was cut by 3 bases, the J end by 8 bases, with 26 bases between. Germline CDR1 is SGHNT and CDR2 is YENEEA. The CDR3 has 18 amino acids. The CDR3 is CASSFWSRRRLSGDEQFF. CDR3 in DNA: TGTGCCAGCAGCTTTTGGTCCCGGAGGCGTCTAAGTGGAGATGAGCAGTTCTTC.

CDR3 DNA sequence: TGCAGCGTTGATGACAGGGCGTTCAGTATTTCTGAAGCTTTCTTT. The encoded protein is CSVDDRAFSISEAFF. V and J are TRBV29-1 and TRBJ1-1; TRBD1 aligns across 7 bases. This CDR3 is 15 amino acids long. CDR1 and CDR2 (germline): SQVTM, ANQGSEA. V shed 3 bases and J 6 bases; nucleotides not matched to a gene: 13.

This rearrangement joins TRBV28 to TRBJ2-1; 11 bases agree with TRBD2. The germline CDR1 and CDR2 sequences are MDHEN and SYDVKM. There are 15 residues in the CDR3. The ends lost 2 bases at V and 8 bases at J; junction bases unmatched: 5. As DNA, the CDR3 is TGTGCCAGCAGTTTAGTAGCGGGAGGGCCCTATGAGCAGTTCTTC. Its translation: CASSLVAGGPYEQFF.

In DNA form, the CDR3 reads TGTGCCAGCTCACCAGGGACATCCCATGAGCAGTTCTTC. Its translation: CASSPGTSHEQFF. The V and J genes are TRBV6-6 and TRBJ2-1; perhaps TRBD1 as D (6 bases). This CDR3 region has 13 residues. V gave up 8 bases and J gave up 8 bases, with 16 bases separating them. The germline V gene encodes CDR1 MNHNY and CDR2 SVGAGI (reference sequence).

The genes are TRBV21-1 and TRBJ2-7; the tabulated D call, TRBD1, remains unverified against the DNA. TRBV21-1 is designated a pseudogene. The CDR3 is made up of 13 amino acids. CDR3 region: CASSEQGLREQYF. The CDR3 nucleotides are TGTGCCAGCAGCGAACAGGGCTTACGCGAGCAGTACTTC.

The V and J genes are TRBV7-9 and TRBJ1-1; D is perhaps TRBD1 (6 bases). The V gene lost 1 base and the J gene lost 6 bases, with 12 bases spanning the gap. The germline CDR1 and CDR2 sequences are SEHNR and FQNEAQ (reference sequence). This CDR3 comprises 14 residues. CDR3 DNA sequence: TGTGCCAGCAGCTTAGTCCGGGACATACCTGAAGCTTTCTTT. Its translation is CASSLVRDIPEAFF.

The genes are TRBV19 and TRBJ2-3, with TRBD2 matching over 7 bases. J gave up 11 bases and V 3 bases, and 17 bases lay outside the gene matches. CDR3 size: 16 residues. CDR1 LNHDA and CDR2 SQIVND come from the germline V gene (reference sequence). The DNA of the CDR3 is TGTGCCAGTAGTATGAGGGACTACCCCCCGCGAGCGAAGCAGTATTTT. Protein product: CASSMRDYPPRAKQYF. Combining the CDR3 with reference TRBV19 and TRBJ2-3 gives the whole variable domain DGGITQSPKYLFRKEGQNVTLSCEQNLNHDAMYWYRQDPGQGLRLIYYSQIVNDFQKGDIAEGYSVSREKKESFPLTVTSAQKNPTAFYLCASSMRDYPPRAKQYFGPGTRLTVL.

The chain carries TRBV2 and TRBJ2-2; tentative D call: TRBD1 (6 bases). This CDR3 has 14 residues. Between the trimmed V and J ends, which lost 4 bases and 5 bases, there was a span of 11 bases. The germline V gene encodes CDR1 SNHLY and CDR2 FYNNEI. CDR3 protein: CASSVGTRTGELFF. CDR3 DNA sequence: TGTGCCAGCAGTGTGGGGACAAGGACCGGGGAGCTGTTTTTT.

This chain joins TRBV18 and TRBJ2-2; the match to TRBD2 covers 10 bases. CDR1 is KGHSH, CDR2 LQKENI, per germline. V lost 4 bases and J lost 1; bases outside the gene matches: 12. This CDR3 has 19 residues. The CDR3 here is CASSHRPRTSGENTGELFF. In DNA, the CDR3 is TGTGCCAGCTCACACCGTCCCCGGACTAGCGGAGAGAACACCGGGGAGCTGTTTTTT. Based on the CDR3 plus reference TRBV18 and TRBJ2-2, the full variable domain is NAGVMQNPRHLVRRRGQEARLRCSPMKGHSHVYWYRQLPEEGLKFMVYLQKENIIDESGMPKERFSAEFPKEGPSILRIQQVVRGDSAAYFCASSHRPRTSGENTGELFFGEGSRLTVL.

CDR3 amino acids: CASSFSGGASYNEQFF. The CDR3 DNA reads as TGCGCCAGCAGTTTTAGCGGGGGAGCTTCCTACAATGAGCAGTTCTTC. The rearrangement joins TRBV5-1 to TRBJ2-1; TRBD2 aligns across 9 bases. The CDR3 loop spans 16 amino acids. V lost 5 bases to trimming and J lost 1 base; unmatched junction nucleotides: 7. Germline-derived CDR1 and CDR2 are SGHRS and YFSETQ.

J is TRBJ1-4 and V is TRBV10-3; 8 bases map to TRBD1. The CDR3 length is 14 residues. J lost 2 bases, V lost 10 bases, and 6 bases had no gene match. The V gene's germline CDR1 is ENHRY and CDR2 SYGVKD. The CDR3 region is CATKQGGTNEKLFF. DNA of the CDR3: TGTGCCACGAAACAGGGGGGGACTAATGAAAAACTGTTTTTT.

The chain employs TRBV7-9 and TRBJ2-3, with D possibly TRBD1 on 5 matching bases. Looked up from germline, CDR1 is SEHNR and CDR2 is FQNEAQ (reference sequence). The CDR3 has 15 amino acids. The germline V and J ends were trimmed by 7 bases and 1 base, with 15 bases remaining between them. The CDR3 region is CASIPDSYRTDTQYF. As DNA, the CDR3 is TGTGCCAGCATCCCTGACAGTTACCGCACAGATACGCAGTATTTT.

The CDR3 is CAISAEALDLAEQYF. The CDR3 region has the DNA TGTGCCATCAGTGCCGAGGCTCTCGATTTGGCCGAGCAGTACTTC. The chain recombines TRBV10-3 with TRBJ2-7; no clear D gene. In germline, CDR1 is ENHRY, CDR2 SYGVKD. The CDR3 sequence is 15 residues long. V was cut by 4 bases and J by 6 bases, with 19 bases left in between.